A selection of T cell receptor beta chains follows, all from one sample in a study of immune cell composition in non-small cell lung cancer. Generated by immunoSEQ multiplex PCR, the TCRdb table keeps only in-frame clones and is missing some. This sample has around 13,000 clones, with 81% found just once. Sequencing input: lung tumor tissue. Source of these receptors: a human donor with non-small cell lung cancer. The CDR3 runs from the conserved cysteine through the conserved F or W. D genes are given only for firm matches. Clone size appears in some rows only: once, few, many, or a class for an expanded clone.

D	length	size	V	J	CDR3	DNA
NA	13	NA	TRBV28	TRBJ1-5	CASGGGNNQPQHF	TGTGCCAGCGGGGGGGGAAACAATCAGCCCCAGCATTTT
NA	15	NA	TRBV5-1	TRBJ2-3	CASSLSRGIGDTQYF	TGCGCCAGCAGCTTGTCCCGCGGGATCGGGGATACGCAGTATTTT
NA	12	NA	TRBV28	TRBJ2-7	CASSHPPYEQYF	TGTGCCAGCAGCCATCCTCCCTACGAGCAGTACTTC
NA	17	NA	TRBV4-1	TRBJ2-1	CASSQEPYWATYNEQFF	TGCGCCAGCAGCCAAGAGCCCTACTGGGCGACCTACAATGAGCAGTTCTTC
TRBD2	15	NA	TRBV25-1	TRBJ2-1	CASSAGTSGMSEQFF	TGTGCCAGCAGTGCCGGGACTAGCGGGATGAGCGAGCAGTTCTTC
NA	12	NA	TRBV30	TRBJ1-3	CARGGSGNTIYF	TGTGCCCGCGGGGGCTCTGGAAACACCATATATTTT
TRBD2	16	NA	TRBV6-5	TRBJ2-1	CASSYRLAGGPDEQFF	TGTGCCAGCAGTTACCGACTAGCGGGAGGGCCGGATGAGCAGTTCTTC
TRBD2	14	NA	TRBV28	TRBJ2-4	CASSLAGAKNIQYF	TGTGCCAGCAGTCTAGCGGGAGCCAAAAACATTCAGTACTTC
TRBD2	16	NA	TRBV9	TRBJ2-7	CASSVGLAGGFYEQYF	TGTGCCAGCAGCGTTGGACTAGCGGGAGGGTTCTACGAGCAGTACTTC
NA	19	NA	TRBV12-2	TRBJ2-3	CASRRNPTSGSGETDTQYF	TGTGCAAGTCGCCGTAACCCGACTAGCGGGAGTGGGGAGACAGATACGCAGTATTTT
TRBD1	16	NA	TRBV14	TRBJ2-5	CASSLPGTGGEETQYF	TGTGCCAGCAGCCTCCCCGGGACAGGGGGCGAAGAGACCCAGTACTTC
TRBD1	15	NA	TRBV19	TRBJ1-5	CASSKRDREDQPQHF	TGTGCCAGTAGTAAGAGGGACAGGGAAGATCAGCCCCAGCATTTT
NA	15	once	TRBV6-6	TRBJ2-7	CASSPGLAISYEQYF	TGTGCCAGCAGCCCTGGCCTAGCGATATCTTACGAGCAGTACTTC
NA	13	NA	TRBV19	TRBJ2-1	CASSAGPYNEQFF	TGTGCCAGTAGTGCAGGGCCCTACAATGAGCAGTTCTTC
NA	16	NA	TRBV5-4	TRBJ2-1	CASSLDPGVKNNEQFF	TGTGCCAGCAGCTTGGATCCGGGAGTCAAGAACAATGAGCAGTTCTTC
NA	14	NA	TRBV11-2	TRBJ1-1	CASPPRTANTEAFF	TGTGCCAGCCCCCCCCGGACCGCGAACACTGAAGCTTTCTTT
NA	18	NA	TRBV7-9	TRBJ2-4	CASSRYFQQTLAKNIQYF	TGTGCCAGCAGCCGATATTTTCAGCAAACCTTAGCCAAAAACATTCAGTACTTC
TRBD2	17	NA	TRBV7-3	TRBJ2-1	CASSLTPGGLVNNEQFF	TGTGCCAGCAGCTTAACCCCAGGAGGACTAGTTAACAATGAGCAGTTCTTC
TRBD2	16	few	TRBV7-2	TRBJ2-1	CASSTSSGSGSNEQFF	TGTGCCAGCAGCACCTCTAGCGGGAGTGGGTCCAATGAGCAGTTCTTC
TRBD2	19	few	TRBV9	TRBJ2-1	CASSVEGSGGLAGEGEQFF	TGTGCCAGCAGCGTAGAAGGGAGTGGGGGACTAGCGGGAGAGGGTGAGCAGTTCTTC
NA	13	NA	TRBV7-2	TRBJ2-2	CASSWGSSGELFF	TGTGCCAGCAGTTGGGGAAGTTCCGGGGAGCTGTTTTTT
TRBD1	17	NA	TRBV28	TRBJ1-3	CASSPAYRTGSGNTIYF	TGTGCCAGCAGTCCCGCATACCGGACAGGGTCTGGAAACACCATATATTTT
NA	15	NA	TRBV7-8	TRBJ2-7	CASSSRDSRGAVQYF	TGTGCCAGCAGCTCGCGGGACTCCCGGGGCGCAGTGCAGTACTTC
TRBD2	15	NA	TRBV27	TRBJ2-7	CASSLFASGRNKQYF	TGTGCCAGCAGTTTATTTGCTAGCGGGAGGAATAAGCAGTACTTC
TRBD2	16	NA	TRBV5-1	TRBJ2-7	CASSRTTSGGLYEQYF	TGCGCCAGCAGCAGGACAACTAGCGGAGGGCTCTACGAGCAGTACTTC
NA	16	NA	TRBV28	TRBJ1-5	CASSAGGRDSNQPQHF	TGTGCCAGCAGTGCCGGGGGGCGAGATAGCAATCAGCCCCAGCATTTT
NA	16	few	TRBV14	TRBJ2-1	CASSQKGGTSLRKQFF	TGTGCCAGCAGCCAAAAGGGGGGGACCTCTCTAAGGAAGCAGTTCTTC
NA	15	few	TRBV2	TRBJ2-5	CASSRMVLAALDQYF	TGTGCCAGCAGCCGAATGGTCCTAGCCGCCTTGGACCAGTACTTC
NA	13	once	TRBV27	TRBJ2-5	CASSLSRVETQYF	TGTGCCAGCAGTTTAAGCAGGGTGGAGACCCAGTACTTC
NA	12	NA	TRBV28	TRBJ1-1	CASSLGYTEAFF	TGTGCCAGCAGTTTAGGGTACACTGAAGCTTTCTTT
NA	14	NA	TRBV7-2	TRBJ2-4	CASSLGGSLNIQYF	TGTGCCAGCAGCTTAGGAGGCAGTCTGAACATTCAGTACTTC
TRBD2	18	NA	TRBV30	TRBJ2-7	CAWSSPGLAGGFSYEQYF	TGTGCCTGGAGCTCACCGGGACTAGCGGGAGGGTTCTCCTACGAGCAGTACTTC
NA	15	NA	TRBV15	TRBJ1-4	CATSRELHTNEKLFF	TGTGCCACCAGCAGAGAGTTGCATACTAATGAAAAACTGTTTTTT
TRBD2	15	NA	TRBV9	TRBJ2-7	CASSPSSGRSHEQYF	TGTGCCAGCAGCCCCTCTAGCGGGAGGTCTCACGAGCAGTACTTC
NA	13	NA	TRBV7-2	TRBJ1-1	CASSSLRNTEAFF	TGTGCCAGCAGCTCCCTGAGGAACACTGAAGCTTTCTTT
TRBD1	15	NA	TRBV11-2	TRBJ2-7	CASSIGTGSWYEQYF	TGTGCCAGCAGCATAGGGACAGGGAGTTGGTACGAGCAGTACTTC